This T cell receptor beta chain was identified in a study of shared clonotypes between healthy human individuals. Overall study results and limits: Limited genetic and exposure-history diversity came from having few donors.

Produced via immunoSEQ multiplex PCR; TCRdb's table is partial and in-frame only. The sample has about 1,900,000 clones, approximately 94% seen once. The CDR3 length is 15 residues. CDR1 MNHEY and CDR2 SMNVEV come from the germline V gene (reference sequence). V was pared by 7 bases and J by 4 bases, with 12 bases of the junction left unmatched. The naive CD8 subset, CD45RO-negative cells positively selected for CCR7, excluded terminally differentiated effector memory CD45RA+ cells. Concerning this clone: Its antigen remains unidentified.

The specimen sequenced was naive CD8+ T cells sorted from blood. This sequence originates from a man between 18 and 35 years old in good health. V gene TRBV27 combines with J gene TRBJ2-7; 8 bases are shared with TRBD2. CDR3 sequence: CASKVRSGGGYEQYF. The DNA for the CDR3 is TGTGCCAGCAAAGTCCGATCCGGGGGGGGATACGAGCAGTACTTC.